This T cell receptor beta chain came from a study of identical twins. Study observations and caveats: It was out-of-frame TCR alpha sharing in monozygotic twins that models underestimated.

Trimming stripped 2 bases from V and 4 bases from J, with 15 bases between. The V gene's germline CDR1 is DFQATT and CDR2 SNEGSKA (reference sequence). CDR3 length: 15 residues. This clonotype occurred many times. Antigen specificity is unknown. TCRdb processed the 5' RACE reads anew with MiXCR; each CDR3 protein has one entry. The table lists 250,000 or so distinct CDR3 sequences, around 8.8% of them singletons. Everyone who donated was a healthy Caucasian. These data were likewise used in another study, on yellow fever vaccine responses in identical twins.

The clonotype comes from a woman under 30 in good health. Sequences were obtained from CD8+ T cells sorted from blood. The J gene is TRBJ2-1, the V gene TRBV20-1, with D possibly being TRBD2 (6 bases). CDR3 DNA sequence: TGCAGTGCTAGAACCCATAGCGCGGGATACAATGAGCAGTTCTTC. Its translation is CSARTHSAGYNEQFF.